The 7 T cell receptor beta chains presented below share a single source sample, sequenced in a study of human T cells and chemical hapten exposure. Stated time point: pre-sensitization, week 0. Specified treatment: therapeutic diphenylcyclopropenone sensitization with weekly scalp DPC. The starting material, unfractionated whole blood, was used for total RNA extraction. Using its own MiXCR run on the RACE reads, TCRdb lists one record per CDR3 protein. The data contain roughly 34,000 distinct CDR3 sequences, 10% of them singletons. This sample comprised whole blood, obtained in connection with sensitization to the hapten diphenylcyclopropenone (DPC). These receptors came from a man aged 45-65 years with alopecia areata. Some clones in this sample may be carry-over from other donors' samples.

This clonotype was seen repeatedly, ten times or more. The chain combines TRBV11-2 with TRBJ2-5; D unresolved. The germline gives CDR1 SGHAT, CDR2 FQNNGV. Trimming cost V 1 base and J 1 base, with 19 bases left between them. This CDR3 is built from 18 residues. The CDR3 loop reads CASSLVPYSGRLQETQYF. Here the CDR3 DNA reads TGTGCCAGCAGCTTAGTTCCCTACTCCGGACGTCTCCAAGAGACCCAGTACTTC.

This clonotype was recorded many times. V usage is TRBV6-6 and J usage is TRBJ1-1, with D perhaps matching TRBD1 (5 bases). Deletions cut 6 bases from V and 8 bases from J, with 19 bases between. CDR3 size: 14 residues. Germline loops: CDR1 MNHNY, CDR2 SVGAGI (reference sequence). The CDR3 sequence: CASSSWDGAFEAFF. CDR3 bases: TGTGCCAGCAGCTCGTGGGACGGCGCCTTCGAAGCTTTCTTT.

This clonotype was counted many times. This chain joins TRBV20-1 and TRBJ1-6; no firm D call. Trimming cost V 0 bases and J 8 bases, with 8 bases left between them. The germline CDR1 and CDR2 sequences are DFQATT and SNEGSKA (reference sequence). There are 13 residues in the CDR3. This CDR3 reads CSARDMIDSPLHF. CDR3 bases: TGCAGTGCTAGAGATATGATCGATTCACCCCTCCACTTT.

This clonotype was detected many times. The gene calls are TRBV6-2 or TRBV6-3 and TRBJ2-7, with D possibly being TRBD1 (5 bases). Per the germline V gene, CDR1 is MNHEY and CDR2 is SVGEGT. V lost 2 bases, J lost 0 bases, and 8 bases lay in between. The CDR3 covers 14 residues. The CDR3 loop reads CASSYEDTSYEQYF. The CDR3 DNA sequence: TGTGCCAGCAGTTACGAGGACACCTCCTACGAGCAGTACTTC.

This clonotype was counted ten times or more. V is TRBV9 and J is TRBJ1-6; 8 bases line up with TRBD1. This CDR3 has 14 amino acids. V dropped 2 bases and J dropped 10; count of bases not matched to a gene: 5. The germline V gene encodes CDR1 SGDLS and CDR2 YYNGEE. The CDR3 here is CASSVETGVSPLHF. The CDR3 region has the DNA TGTGCCAGCAGCGTTGAGACAGGGGTCTCACCCCTCCACTTT.

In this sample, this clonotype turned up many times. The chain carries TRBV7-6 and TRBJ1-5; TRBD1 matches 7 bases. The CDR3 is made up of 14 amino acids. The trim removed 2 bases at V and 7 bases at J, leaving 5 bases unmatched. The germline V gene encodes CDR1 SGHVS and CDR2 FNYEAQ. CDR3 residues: CASSLSQGDQPQHF. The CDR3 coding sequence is TGTGCCAGCAGCTTATCCCAGGGGGACCAGCCCCAGCATTTT. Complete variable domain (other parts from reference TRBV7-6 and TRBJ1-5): GAGVSQSPRYKVTKRGQDVALRCDPISGHVSLYWYRQALGQGPEFLTYFNYEAQQDKSGLPNDRFSAERPEGSISTLTIQRTEQRDSAMYRCASSLSQGDQPQHFGDGTRLSIL.

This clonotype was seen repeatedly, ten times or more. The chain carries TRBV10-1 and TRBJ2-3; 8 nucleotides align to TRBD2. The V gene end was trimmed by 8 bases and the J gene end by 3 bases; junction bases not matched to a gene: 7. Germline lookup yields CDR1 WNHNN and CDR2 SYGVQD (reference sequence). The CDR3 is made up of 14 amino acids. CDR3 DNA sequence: TGCGCCAGCCGGGAGGGCCTCGAGACAGATACGCAGTATTTT. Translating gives CASREGLETDTQYF.